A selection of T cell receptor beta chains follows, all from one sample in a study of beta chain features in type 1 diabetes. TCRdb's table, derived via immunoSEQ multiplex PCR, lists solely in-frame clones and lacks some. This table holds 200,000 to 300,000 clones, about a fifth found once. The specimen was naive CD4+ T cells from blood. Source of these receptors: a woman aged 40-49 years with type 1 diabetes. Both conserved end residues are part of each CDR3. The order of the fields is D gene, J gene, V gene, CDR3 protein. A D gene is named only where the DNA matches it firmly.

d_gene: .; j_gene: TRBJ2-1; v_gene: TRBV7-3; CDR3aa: CASSANRHNEQFF
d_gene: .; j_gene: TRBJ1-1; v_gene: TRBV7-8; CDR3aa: CASSLSIEINTEAFF
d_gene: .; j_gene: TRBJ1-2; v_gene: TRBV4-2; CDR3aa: CASSRITTPGDRNYGYTF
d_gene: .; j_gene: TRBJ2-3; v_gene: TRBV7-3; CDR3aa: CASSPSPTDTQYF
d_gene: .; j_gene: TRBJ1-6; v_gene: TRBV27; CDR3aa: CASKNRVGNSPLHF
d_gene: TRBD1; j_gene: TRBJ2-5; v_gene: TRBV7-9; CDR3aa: CASSFNPGQQETQYF
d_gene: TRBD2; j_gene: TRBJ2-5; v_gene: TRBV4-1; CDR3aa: CASSHLAGGRRETQYF
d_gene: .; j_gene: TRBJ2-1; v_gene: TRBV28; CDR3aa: CASSTRFEQFF
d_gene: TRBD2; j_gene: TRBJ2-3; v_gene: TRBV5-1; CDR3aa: CASSLSGTSVADTQYF
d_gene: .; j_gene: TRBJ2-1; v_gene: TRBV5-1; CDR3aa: CASTADGGEQFF
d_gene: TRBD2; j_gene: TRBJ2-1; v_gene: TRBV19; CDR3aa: CASSTSSGGDEQFF
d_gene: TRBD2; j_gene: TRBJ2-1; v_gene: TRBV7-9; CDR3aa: CASLHPGAGRYNEQFF
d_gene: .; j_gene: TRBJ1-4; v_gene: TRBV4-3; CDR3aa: CASSQIDRRRGEKLFF
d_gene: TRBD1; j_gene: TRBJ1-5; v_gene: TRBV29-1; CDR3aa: CSVQTGKDQPQHF
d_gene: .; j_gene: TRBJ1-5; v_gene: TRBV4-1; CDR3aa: CASSHQGYSNQPQHF
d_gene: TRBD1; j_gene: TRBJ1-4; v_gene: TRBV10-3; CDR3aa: CAISESRTGINEKLFF
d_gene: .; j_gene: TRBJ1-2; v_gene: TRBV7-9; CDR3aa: CASSLSRDGYGGYTF
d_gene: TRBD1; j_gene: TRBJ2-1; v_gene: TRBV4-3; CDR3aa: CASSQASRGNEQFF
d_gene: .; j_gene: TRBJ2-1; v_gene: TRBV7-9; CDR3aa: CASSLEGTHNEQFF
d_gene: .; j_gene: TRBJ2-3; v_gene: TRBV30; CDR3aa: CAWTTRDTQYF
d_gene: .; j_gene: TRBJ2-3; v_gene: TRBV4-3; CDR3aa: CASSQGMAPSTDTQYF
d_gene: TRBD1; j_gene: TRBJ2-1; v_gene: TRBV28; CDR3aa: CASTPGTGPYNEQFF
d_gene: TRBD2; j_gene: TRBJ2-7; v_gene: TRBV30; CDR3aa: CAWSVASGRVYEQYF
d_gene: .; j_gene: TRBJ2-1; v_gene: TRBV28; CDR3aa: CASSSSSKNEQFF
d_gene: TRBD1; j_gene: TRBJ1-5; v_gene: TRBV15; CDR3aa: CAVQGRSDNQPQHF
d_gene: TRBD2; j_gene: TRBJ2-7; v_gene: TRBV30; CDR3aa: CAWRPGGRVRYEQYF
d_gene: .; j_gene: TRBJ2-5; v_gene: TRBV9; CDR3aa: CASSVIPGGQETQYF
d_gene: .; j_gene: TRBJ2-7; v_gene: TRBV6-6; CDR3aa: CASSYDGSSYEQYF
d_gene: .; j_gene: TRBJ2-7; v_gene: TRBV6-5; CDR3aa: CASSYSRGFTYEQYF
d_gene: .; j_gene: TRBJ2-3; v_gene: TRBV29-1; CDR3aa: CSVDLTGGVWGTDTQYF
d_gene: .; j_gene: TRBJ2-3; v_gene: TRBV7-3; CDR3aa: CASSQGSWNTDTQYF
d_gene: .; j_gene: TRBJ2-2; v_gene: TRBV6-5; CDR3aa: CASSYSGGMDTGELFF
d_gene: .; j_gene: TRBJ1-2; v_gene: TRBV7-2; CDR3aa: CASSLGGSYGYTF
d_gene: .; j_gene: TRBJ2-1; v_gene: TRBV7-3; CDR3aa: CASSFENGGYNEQFF
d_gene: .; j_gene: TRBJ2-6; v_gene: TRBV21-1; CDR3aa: CASSIDRQSGANVLTF
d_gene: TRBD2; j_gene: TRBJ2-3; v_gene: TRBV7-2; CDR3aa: CASSLGTSRSTDTQYF
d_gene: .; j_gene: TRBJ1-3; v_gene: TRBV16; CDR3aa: CASSPTGDTIYF